The 30 T cell receptor beta chains below come from one sample, sequenced in a study of OX40 agonist ivuxolimab in advanced cancers. Assay used: immunoSEQ multiplex PCR; TCRdb lists only in-frame clones, some missing. The sample lists some 90,000 clones, more than 85% occurring once. The source was CD4+ or CD8+ T cells sorted from blood, collected in a trial of the OX40 agonist ivuxolimab. These receptors originate from an adult with an advanced solid tumor such as melanoma, head and neck, liver or kidney cancer.

The chain is built from TRBV29-1 and TRBJ2-7; the match to TRBD2 covers 8 bases. V lost 0 bases, J lost 1 base, and 8 bases stayed unmatched. The CDR3 sequence is 16 residues long. CDR1 and CDR2 from the germline V gene are SQVTM and ANQGSEA. The CDR3 region is CSVEDYGAGESYEQYF. In nucleotides, the CDR3 is TGCAGCGTTGAAGATTATGGAGCGGGAGAGTCCTACGAGCAGTACTTC.

The chain combines TRBV5-4 with TRBJ2-7; weak D call: TRBD2 (6 bases). V dropped 2 bases and J dropped 3 bases, with 12 bases sitting between them. CDR1 and CDR2 from the germline V gene are SGHNT and YYREEE (reference sequence). This CDR3 is built from 14 residues. The CDR3 sequence: CASSFAGQLYEQYF. CDR3 nucleotides: TGTGCCAGCAGCTTCGCGGGGCAGCTCTACGAGCAGTACTTC.

The chain carries TRBV4-1 and TRBJ1-5; D is unclear. Looked up from germline, CDR1 is MGHRA and CDR2 is YSYEKL. This CDR3 spans 13 amino acids. V lost 1 base, J lost 4 bases, and 5 bases lay in between. The CDR3 DNA reads TGCGCCAGCAGCCAAGGCTTAAATCAGCCCCAGCATTTT. The encoded protein is CASSQGLNQPQHF.

This chain joins TRBV19 and TRBJ1-1; 8 nucleotides line up with TRBD1. The CDR3 covers 18 residues. Germline V gene lookup returns CDR1 LNHDA and CDR2 SQIVND (reference sequence). J gave up 0 bases and V 2 bases, and 11 bases lay outside the gene matches. In DNA form, the CDR3 reads TGTGCCAGTAGTATAACCCTAACCGGGACAGGACTGAACACTGAAGCTTTCTTT. Protein: CASSITLTGTGLNTEAFF. The variable domain in full, completed from reference TRBV19 and TRBJ1-1, reads DGGITQSPKYLFRKEGQNVTLSCEQNLNHDAMYWYRQDPGQGLRLIYYSQIVNDFQKGDIAEGYSVSREKKESFPLTVTSAQKNPTAFYLCASSITLTGTGLNTEAFFGQGTRLTVV.

The chain joins TRBV4-1 to TRBJ2-3; D call uncertain. The CDR3 has 15 residues. Germline-derived CDR1 and CDR2 are MGHRA and YSYEKL. Trimming left V 1 base short and J 0 bases short, with 8 bases between. For the CDR3, the DNA is TGCGCCAGCAGCCAAGTAGAGGCGAGCACAGATACGCAGTATTTT. Translated: CASSQVEASTDTQYF.

This chain joins TRBV30 and TRBJ2-1, with 7 bases identical to TRBD1. This CDR3 comprises 13 residues. CDR1 and CDR2 (germline): GTSNPN, SVGIG (reference sequence). Losses at the gene ends were 7 bases for V and 2 bases for J; bases not matched to a gene: 5. The CDR3 DNA is TGTGCCTCCCTGGGACAGACCTACAATGAGCAGTTCTTC. Protein: CASLGQTYNEQFF.

To note about this clone: This sample also contains other DNA sequences that code for the same CDR3. The rearrangement links TRBV13 to TRBJ1-2; D is unresolved. The CDR3 is made up of 13 amino acids. The V gene's germline CDR1 is PRHDT and CDR2 FYEKMQ (reference sequence). Deletions cut 0 bases from V and 4 bases from J, with 6 bases between. This chain's CDR3 is CASSLGRSYGYTF. Here the CDR3 DNA reads TGTGCCAGCAGCTTAGGCAGGAGCTATGGCTACACCTTC.

This chain joins TRBV6-5 and TRBJ1-1; weak D call: TRBD1 (6 bases). CDR1 and CDR2 (germline): MNHEY, SVGAGI. The CDR3 has 14 residues. V gave up 2 bases and J gave up 4 bases, with 11 bases separating them. Here the CDR3 DNA reads TGTGCCAGCAGTTACGGGGGCGGTAGCACTGAAGCTTTCTTT. Translated: CASSYGGGSTEAFF.

The V gene is TRBV4-3, the J gene TRBJ2-1, with D tentatively TRBD1 (6 bases). The CDR3 totals 16 residues. Trimming removed 3 bases from V and 7 bases from J, with 19 bases in between. Germline CDR1 is LGHNA and CDR2 is YSLEER. CDR3 amino acids: CASSQEPGHSQNEQFF. The CDR3 bases are TGCGCCAGCAGCCAGGAGCCGGGACACAGCCAAAATGAGCAGTTCTTC.

This clone was observed once. The genes are TRBV2 and TRBJ1-2; D call uncertain. CDR3 size: 14 residues. V was trimmed by 2 bases and J by 1 base, leaving 8 bases between them. From germline, CDR1 is SNHLY and CDR2 FYNNEI. DNA of the CDR3: TGTGCCAGCAGTGAATTAGCCAGTAACTATGGCTACACCTTC. Protein: CASSELASNYGYTF.

The J gene is TRBJ2-3, the V gene TRBV23-1; D gene unclear. TRBV23-1 has ORF status, its function being uncertain. The CDR3 has 16 amino acids. V lost 2 bases and J 4 bases, leaving 16 bases between the germline ends. CDR3 coding DNA: TGCGCCAGCAGTCAACCCACTCCCCTTCGATCAGATACGCAGTATTTT. Residues: CASSQPTPLRSDTQYF.

The rearrangement links TRBV2 to TRBJ2-7; D is ambiguous. Germline CDR1 and CDR2: SNHLY and FYNNEI. V gave up 6 bases and J gave up 2 bases, with 5 bases separating them. The CDR3 totals 11 residues. CDR3 in DNA: TGTGCCAGCAGCTATACCTACGAGCAGTACTTC. Its translation: CASSYTYEQYF.

The gene calls are TRBV30 and TRBJ1-2, with 9 positions matching TRBD1. Germline V gene lookup returns CDR1 GTSNPN and CDR2 SVGIG (reference sequence). V gave up 0 bases and J gave up 5 bases; unmatched junction bases: 10. The CDR3 loop spans 16 amino acids. CDR3 coding DNA: TGTGCCTGGAGTGTACGTAGGGGGACAGGGAAGTATGGCTACACCTTC. This translates into CAWSVRRGTGKYGYTF. The variable domain in full, with the rest retrieved from reference TRBV30 and TRBJ1-2, is SQTIHQWPATLVQPVGSPLSLECTVEGTSNPNLYWYRQAAGRGLQLLFYSVGIGQISSEVPQNLSASRPQDRQFILSSKKLLLSDSGFYLCAWSVRRGTGKYGYTFGSGTRLTVV.

The chain is built from TRBV27 and TRBJ2-4; 10 bases are a match to TRBD1. CDR1 and CDR2 (germline): MNHEY, SMNVEV (reference sequence). The trim removed 5 bases at V and 4 bases at J, leaving 11 bases unmatched. This CDR3 region has 17 residues. The CDR3 DNA reads as TGTGCCAGCAGTCAGACGCCGCCGGGACAGGGGAAAAACATTCAGTACTTC. Translated: CASSQTPPGQGKNIQYF.

The rearrangement joins TRBV4-1 to TRBJ1-3, with 7 bases aligning to TRBD1. The CDR3 covers 15 residues. Germline V lookup: CDR1 MGHRA, CDR2 YSYEKL. Trimming cost V 3 bases and J 0 bases; bases outside gene matches: 2. CDR3 DNA: TGCGCCAGCAGCCAGACAGGGCTCTCTGGAAACACCATATATTTT. Protein: CASSQTGLSGNTIYF.

V gene TRBV19 combines with J gene TRBJ1-1; 11 nucleotides line up with TRBD1. The CDR3 is made up of 17 amino acids. Germline trimming cut 7 bases from V and 0 bases from J; bases unmatched to any gene: 10. Germline CDR1 reads LNHDA; CDR2 reads SQIVND (reference sequence). This chain's CDR3 is CASIPVSDRGLNTEAFF. CDR3 nucleotide sequence: TGTGCCAGTATCCCTGTCTCGGACAGGGGGCTGAACACTGAAGCTTTCTTT.

V is TRBV9 and J is TRBJ1-2; tentatively, D is TRBD1 (5 bases). Trimming cost V 2 bases and J 4 bases, with 9 bases left between them. This CDR3 is built from 13 residues. Germline loops: CDR1 SGDLS, CDR2 YYNGEE. The CDR3 loop is CASSVGGAYGYTF. The CDR3 coding sequence is TGTGCCAGCAGCGTGGGAGGGGCCTATGGCTACACCTTC.

The chain recombines TRBV19 with TRBJ1-5, with D unclear. CDR1 and CDR2 (germline): LNHDA, SQIVND (reference sequence). Trimming shortened V by 8 bases and J by 1 base, and 9 bases separated the two germline ends. This CDR3 contains 13 residues. Here the CDR3 DNA reads TGTGCCAGTTCCGGCGGAAGCAATCAGCCCCAGCATTTT. As protein: CASSGGSNQPQHF.

The chain employs TRBV6-5 and TRBJ1-2; D is unresolved. Deletions cut 0 bases from V and 5 bases from J, with 7 bases between. This CDR3 is 13 amino acids long. Looked up from germline, CDR1 is MNHEY and CDR2 is SVGAGI. CDR3 residues: CASSYSKVYGYTF. CDR3 in DNA: TGTGCCAGCAGTTACTCGAAAGTGTATGGCTACACCTTC.

The chain is built from TRBV9 and TRBJ1-1; the D is unclear. This CDR3 comprises 14 residues. The V and J ends lost 0 bases and 0 bases respectively, with 6 bases between them. Per germline, CDR1 SGDLS and CDR2 YYNGEE. CDR3 region: CASSVGRLNTEAFF. In nucleotides, the CDR3 is TGTGCCAGCAGCGTAGGACGGCTGAACACTGAAGCTTTCTTT.

This chain connects TRBV2 to TRBJ2-5; 10 nucleotides line up with TRBD1. J was trimmed by 9 bases and V by 5 bases; bases with no gene match: 21. The CDR3 has 18 residues. Germline CDR1 SNHLY, CDR2 FYNNEI. This CDR3 reads CASSRRQGADSRYGAQYF. In DNA form, the CDR3 reads TGTGCCAGCAGTCGAAGACAGGGGGCGGACAGCCGTTACGGGGCCCAGTACTTC.

This chain uses TRBV5-1 with TRBJ2-2; D gene unclear. CDR1 and CDR2 (germline): SGHRS, YFSETQ. Trimming removed 0 bases from V and 3 bases from J, with 6 bases in between. The CDR3 runs 14 residues. CDR3 DNA: TGCGCCAGCAGCTTGGCCCGATACACCGGGGAGCTGTTTTTT. This codes for CASSLARYTGELFF.

In this sample, this clone turned up once. V gene TRBV4-1 combines with J gene TRBJ1-2, with a weak D call TRBD1 (5 bases). The CDR3 contains 14 residues. V gave up 0 bases and J gave up 2 bases, with 7 bases separating them. The germline V gene has CDR1 MGHRA and CDR2 YSYEKL. The CDR3 region is CASSQEDTNYGYTF. As DNA, the CDR3 is TGCGCCAGCAGCCAAGAGGACACAAACTATGGCTACACCTTC.

The gene calls are TRBV9 and TRBJ2-1; 14 bases match TRBD2. Germline trimming cut 0 bases from V and 7 bases from J; bases unmatched to any gene: 9. Germline-derived CDR1 and CDR2 are SGDLS and YYNGEE. The CDR3 is made up of 18 amino acids. Here the CDR3 DNA reads TGTGCCAGCAGCGTAGCCCCGCGACTAGCGGGAGGGCCTAATGAGCAGTTCTTC. This gives the protein CASSVAPRLAGGPNEQFF.

The sample holds one count of this clone. The V call is TRBV11-2, the J call TRBJ2-7, with unresolved D. This CDR3 has 12 amino acids. Germline lookup yields CDR1 SGHAT and CDR2 FQNNGV. Trimming pared 6 bases from V and 2 bases from J, leaving 8 bases between. The CDR3 spells CASSTMPYEQYF. The CDR3 bases are TGTGCCAGCAGTACCATGCCCTACGAGCAGTACTTC. Together with reference TRBV11-2 and TRBJ2-7, the CDR3 gives the full variable domain: EAGVAQSPRYKIIEKRQSVAFWCNPISGHATLYWYQQILGQGPKLLIQFQNNGVVDDSQLPKDRFSAERLKGVDSTLKIQPAKLEDSAVYLCASSTMPYEQYFGPGTRLTVT.

This rearrangement joins TRBV27 to TRBJ2-5; D might be TRBD1 (5 bases). V dropped 6 bases and J dropped 5 bases, with 22 bases sitting between them. CDR3 length: 16 amino acids. The germline V gene encodes CDR1 MNHEY and CDR2 SMNVEV (reference sequence). For the CDR3, the DNA is TGTGCCAGCAGGCCTGCAGGGTACCCTAAGGGGGAGACCCAGTACTTC. Translated: CASRPAGYPKGETQYF.

This chain connects TRBV9 to TRBJ1-3; TRBD1 matches 7 bases. Trimming removed 4 bases from V and 2 bases from J; junction bases left unmatched: 3. Germline values: CDR1 SGDLS, CDR2 YYNGEE. The CDR3 is 14 residues long. The CDR3, as DNA: TGTGCCAGCAGCACCGGACAGGCTGGAAACACCATATATTTT. It codes for CASSTGQAGNTIYF.

The chain employs TRBV7-7 and TRBJ2-2; 12 bases align to TRBD2. After removal of 1 base from V and 7 bases from J, the junction contained 10 bases not matched to a gene. This CDR3 region has 18 residues. Germline CDR1 is SSHAT and CDR2 is FNYEAQ (reference sequence). CDR3 nucleotides: TGTGCCAGCAGCTTAGGTGGACTAGCGGGACGGGACGACGGGGAGCTGTTTTTT. The encoded protein is CASSLGGLAGRDDGELFF.

This chain joins TRBV28 and TRBJ2-7; a weak D match, TRBD2 (5 bases). Germline V gene lookup returns CDR1 MDHEN and CDR2 SYDVKM. The CDR3 is made up of 15 amino acids. Trimming removed 4 bases at V and 3 bases at J, with 16 bases between. Written as DNA, the CDR3 is TGTGCCAGCAGTTCCCCTGAGGGTGGATACTACGAGCAGTACTTC. Translation: CASSSPEGGYYEQYF.

The chain carries TRBV11-2 and TRBJ2-7; 7 bases map to TRBD1. V was pared by 1 base and J by 6 bases, with 6 bases of the junction left unmatched. CDR1 and CDR2 (germline): SGHAT, FQNNGV. CDR3 length equals 14 residues. DNA of the CDR3: TGTGCCAGCAGCTTAGGGACAGGAATGTTCGAGCAGTACTTC. As protein: CASSLGTGMFEQYF.